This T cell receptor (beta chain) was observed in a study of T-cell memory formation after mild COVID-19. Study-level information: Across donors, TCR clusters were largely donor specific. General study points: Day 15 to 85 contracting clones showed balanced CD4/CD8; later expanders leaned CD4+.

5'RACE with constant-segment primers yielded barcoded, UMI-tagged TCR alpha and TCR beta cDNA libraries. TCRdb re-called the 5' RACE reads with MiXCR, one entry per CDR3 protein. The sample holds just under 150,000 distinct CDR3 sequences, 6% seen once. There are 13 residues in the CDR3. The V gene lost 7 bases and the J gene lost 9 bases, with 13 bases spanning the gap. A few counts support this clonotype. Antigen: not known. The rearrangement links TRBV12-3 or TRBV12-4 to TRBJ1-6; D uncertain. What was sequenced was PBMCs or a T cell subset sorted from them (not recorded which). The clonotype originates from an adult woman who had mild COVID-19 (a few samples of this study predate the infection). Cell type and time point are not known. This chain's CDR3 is CASTVGSGSPLHF. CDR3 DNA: TGTGCCAGCACTGTCGGATCGGGTTCACCCCTCCACTTT.